Listed below are T cell receptor beta chains from one sample, sequenced in a study of blood T cell repertoires in COVID-19. Sequencing was performed with immunoSEQ multiplex PCR; in TCRdb, only in-frame clones are kept and a portion is missing. The sample has approximately 190,000 clones, approximately 79% seen once. The sequenced sample consisted of PBMCs or T cells enriched from blood (not recorded which). These receptors all come from a woman aged 55-75 years with acute COVID-19. Both conserved end residues are part of each CDR3. Fields, in order: J gene, clone size, D gene, V gene, CDR3 DNA, CDR3 protein. D genes are given only for firm matches. Expanded clones get a size class; other rows say once, few or many, or leave the size out.

>TRBJ1-1|.|.|TRBV14
TGTGCCAGCAGCCAAGATGTGGGGGGCACTGAAGCTTTCTTT
CASSQDVGGTEAFF
>TRBJ2-1|.|.|TRBV7-2
TGTGCCAGCAGCTTCATCAATGAGCAGTTCTTC
CASSFINEQFF
>TRBJ2-7|.|TRBD1|TRBV6-5
TGTGCCAGCACTGGGACAGGGGGAACCGAGCAGTACTTC
CASTGTGGTEQYF
>TRBJ1-5|.|.|TRBV28
TGTGCCAGCACCCAAAGGGGCTCCCTCCCGGCCAATCAGCCCCAGCATTTT
CASTQRGSLPANQPQHF
>TRBJ2-5|.|TRBD2|TRBV15
TGTGCCACCGGAGCGGGACAAGAGACCCAGTACTTC
CATGAGQETQYF
>TRBJ2-5|.|TRBD2|TRBV27
TGTGCCAGCAGGGAAGGGACTAGCATATATGAGACCCAGTACTTC
CASREGTSIYETQYF
>TRBJ1-2|.|TRBD1|TRBV5-4
TGTGCCAGCAGCTCCGGGACAGGAGTCTATGGCTACACCTTC
CASSSGTGVYGYTF
>TRBJ1-6|few|.|TRBV6-2/TRBV6-3
TGTGCCAGCAGTCGCCCGGACTATGGGTACAATTCACCCCTCCACTTT
CASSRPDYGYNSPLHF
>TRBJ2-1|.|TRBD2|TRBV7-2
TGTGCCAGCAGCTTAGTAGGGCGGGAGCTCGTCCATGAGCAGTTCTTC
CASSLVGRELVHEQFF
>TRBJ2-3|.|TRBD1|TRBV24-1
TGTGCCACCAGTGCGTGGGACAGGGTTTGGTATTTT
CATSAWDRVWYF
>TRBJ2-5|.|TRBD1|TRBV5-1
TGCGCCAGCAGCGGGACAGCCTCGCAGGAGACCCAGTACTTC
CASSGTASQETQYF
>TRBJ2-3|.|.|TRBV28
TGTGCCAGCAGTCAGGAGGTTCCAGATACGCAGTATTTT
CASSQEVPDTQYF
>TRBJ1-2|.|TRBD1|TRBV11-3
TGTGCCAGCAGCTTAGGACAGGGGTATGGCTACACCTTC
CASSLGQGYGYTF
>TRBJ2-7|.|TRBD2|TRBV2
TGTGCCAGCAGTGCGGCCGGGAGGGGGTACGAGCAGTACTTC
CASSAAGRGYEQYF
>TRBJ1-6|.|.|TRBV28
TGTGCCAGCAGCTACCCCTTGGGTGGGAGTAATTCACCCCTCCACTTT
CASSYPLGGSNSPLHF
>TRBJ2-2|.|.|TRBV28
TGTGCCAGCAGACCCAGCGGGCCCACCGGGGAGCTGTTTTTT
CASRPSGPTGELFF
>TRBJ2-7|few|.|TRBV18
TGTGCCAGCTCACCAACGAGGGCGTATGGGTACGAGCAGTACTTC
CASSPTRAYGYEQYF
>TRBJ1-1|once|.|TRBV11-2
TGTGCCAGCAGGATCAAGGGGGGGGAGACTGAAGCTTTCTTT
CASRIKGGETEAFF
>TRBJ2-1|.|.|TRBV5-1
TGCGCCAGCAGCTTGGCGGGGAGTTACAATGAGCAGTTCTTC
CASSLAGSYNEQFF
>TRBJ1-4|.|.|TRBV7-2
TGTGCCAGCAGCGGCGACACGGGATCGGAAAAACTGTTTTTT
CASSGDTGSEKLFF
>TRBJ1-2|.|.|TRBV13
TGTGCCAGCAGCTCGGGTCAGGGCCAGTTGGGCCGCTACACCTTC
CASSSGQGQLGRYTF
>TRBJ2-5|.|TRBD1|TRBV4-2
TGTGCCAGCAGCCAGGGGACAGGGGGCGAAATCCAAGAGACCCAGTACTTC
CASSQGTGGEIQETQYF
>TRBJ1-1|.|.|TRBV7-2
TGTGCCACCGTCCGAGGAATGAACACTGAAGCTTTCTTT
CATVRGMNTEAFF
>TRBJ1-1|.|.|TRBV27
TGTGCCAGCAGTCGAGGCGGGGGCGCTTATCTCACTGAAGCTTTCTTT
CASSRGGGAYLTEAFF
>TRBJ2-1|.|TRBD2|TRBV10-3
TGTGCCATCGGGTTTAGCGGGGGGGTCCTGAGTGAGCAGTTCTTC
CAIGFSGGVLSEQFF
>TRBJ2-1|.|TRBD2|TRBV9
TGTGCCAGCAGCGTCGGCGCGGGAGGAGGCAATGAGCAGTTCTTC
CASSVGAGGGNEQFF
>TRBJ1-1|.|.|TRBV6-5
TGTGCCAGCAGACCATCGGGACAACACACTGAAGCTTTCTTT
CASRPSGQHTEAFF
>TRBJ2-7|.|TRBD2|TRBV12-3/TRBV12-4
TGTGCCAGCAAGCTAGCGGGAGCCTACGAGCAGTACTTC
CASKLAGAYEQYF
>TRBJ2-5|.|.|TRBV19
TGTGCCAGTAGTATGGTGGGGGGGCGGGAGACCCAGTACTTC
CASSMVGGRETQYF
>TRBJ2-3|few|TRBD1|TRBV7-9
TGTGCCAGCAGCGGACAGGGGCTCCTCCAGTATTTT
CASSGQGLLQYF
>TRBJ2-1|.|.|TRBV28
TGTGCCAGCAGTTTACAGTACAATGAGCAGTTCTTC
CASSLQYNEQFF
>TRBJ2-1|.|.|TRBV7-2
TGTGCCAGCAGCTTGTCGGGGGGCGCTGGGAATGAGCAGTTCTTC
CASSLSGGAGNEQFF
>TRBJ1-1|.|.|TRBV5-1
TGCGCCAGCAGCGCACAGGGATCTTCCACTGAAGCTTTCTTT
CASSAQGSSTEAFF
>TRBJ2-3|.|.|TRBV5-1
TGCGCCAGCAGTACGGGCCGCAGCGGCCCAGATACGCAGTATTTT
CASSTGRSGPDTQYF
>TRBJ1-2|once|.|TRBV6-5
TGTGCCAGCAGTTCCCGGCCCGCCCGAGGCTATGGCTACACCTTC
CASSSRPARGYGYTF
>TRBJ2-5|.|.|TRBV5-1
TGCGCCAGCAGCAGGACGACAGACTCATGGGAGACCCAGTACTTC
CASSRTTDSWETQYF
>TRBJ1-2|.|.|TRBV10-1
TGCGCCAGCAGTCGGGATAACTATGGCTACACCTTC
CASSRDNYGYTF
>TRBJ2-6|few|.|TRBV7-2
TGTGCCAGCAGCCCGGTTAGTTCTGGGGCCAACGTCCTGACTTTC
CASSPVSSGANVLTF
>TRBJ1-6|.|TRBD1|TRBV6-5
TGTGCCAGCAGTTACGACAGGGAGAATTCACCCCTCCACTTT
CASSYDRENSPLHF
>TRBJ1-1|.|.|TRBV30
TGTGCCTGGAGTAGGGGCTTCAAGCAGGGCACTGAAGCTTTCTTT
CAWSRGFKQGTEAFF
>TRBJ2-1|.|TRBD1|TRBV6-2/TRBV6-3
TGTGCCAGCAGTTACCTCTCCGGACAGGGGGTCTACAATGAGCAGTTCTTC
CASSYLSGQGVYNEQFF
>TRBJ1-5|.|.|TRBV18
TGTGCCAGCTCACCACCTAGGGGGAATAGCAATCAGCCCCAGCATTTT
CASSPPRGNSNQPQHF
>TRBJ1-2|.|TRBD1|TRBV9
TGTGCCAGCAGCCCCGCAGGGACAGGTCCCTTTTTGGGCGGCTACACCTTC
CASSPAGTGPFLGGYTF
>TRBJ2-5|.|.|TRBV7-2
TGTGCCAGCAGCTTTAACCCGACAGCCCAAGAGACCCAGTACTTC
CASSFNPTAQETQYF
>TRBJ1-5|.|.|TRBV30
TGTGCCTGGAGTGGACAGGAGAATCAGCCCCAGCATTTT
CAWSGQENQPQHF
>TRBJ1-5|.|.|TRBV7-2
TGTGCCAGCAGGGGGCTACAGGGTAATCAGCCCCAGCATTTT
CASRGLQGNQPQHF
>TRBJ1-2|.|.|TRBV15
TGTGCCACCAGCAGAGTAGCCGGGAGGAACTCCTATGGCTACACCTTC
CATSRVAGRNSYGYTF
>TRBJ2-4|.|.|TRBV19
TGTGCCAGTAGTATGAATAAGGGGAGGTTATCCAAAAACATTCAGTACTTC
CASSMNKGRLSKNIQYF
>TRBJ1-1|.|.|TRBV6-2/TRBV6-3
TGTGCCAGCAGTTGGTCATACGGGACTGAAGCTTTCTTT
CASSWSYGTEAFF
>TRBJ2-2|.|TRBD2|TRBV5-1
TGCGCCAGCAGCTCTAGCGGGAGTAGGGACACCGGGGAGCTGTTTTTT
CASSSSGSRDTGELFF
>TRBJ2-7|.|TRBD1|TRBV5-1
TGCGCCAGCAGCTCCGGGACAGGGGACTACGAGCAGTACTTC
CASSSGTGDYEQYF
>TRBJ2-5|.|TRBD1|TRBV5-1
TGCGCCAGCAGCACCTCGGACAGGGCGGCTAAAGAGACCCAGTACTTC
CASSTSDRAAKETQYF
>TRBJ1-6|few|.|TRBV4-1
TGCGCCAGCAGCCAAGTTTTCCCCATTGGGCATTCACCCCTCCACTTT
CASSQVFPIGHSPLHF